The T cell receptor beta chain under discussion was sequenced for a study of cytomegalovirus exposure and HLA in healthy donors. Overall study results and limits: Through in vitro validation, three CMV-associated chains were shown to be specific for CMV antigens. Common viral pathogens were later found to be apparently linked to several of the most significant clusters.

Notes on this clone: Its antigen is unknown.

The PCR used 60 Vbeta and 13 Jbeta primers. The table came from immunoSEQ multiplex PCR; TCRdb's copy has only in-frame clones and leaves some out. The table includes around 190,000 clones, about 79% detected once. The CDR3 covers 15 residues. Trimming pared 4 bases from V and 0 bases from J, leaving 13 bases between. CDR1 and CDR2 from the germline V gene are SQVTM and ANQGSEA. V and J are TRBV29-1 and TRBJ1-3; D not resolved. The TCR was taken from a girl under 10 years old in good health and CMV-seropositive. Sequenced: PBMCs. The CDR3 region has the DNA TGCAGCGTTGTTATCTATGAAAACTCTGGAAACACCATATATTTT. This encodes CSVVIYENSGNTIYF.